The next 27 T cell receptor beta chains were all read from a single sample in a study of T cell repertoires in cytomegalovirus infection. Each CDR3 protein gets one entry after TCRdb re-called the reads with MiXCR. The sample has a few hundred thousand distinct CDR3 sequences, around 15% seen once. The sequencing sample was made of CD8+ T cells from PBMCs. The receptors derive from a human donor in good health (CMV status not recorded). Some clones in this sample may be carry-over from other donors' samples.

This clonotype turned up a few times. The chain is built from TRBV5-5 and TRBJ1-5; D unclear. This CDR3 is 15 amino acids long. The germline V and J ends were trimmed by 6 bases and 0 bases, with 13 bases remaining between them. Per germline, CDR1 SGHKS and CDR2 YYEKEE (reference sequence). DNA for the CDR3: TGTGCCAGCACCAAGGAAGGTTATAGCAATCAGCCCCAGCATTTT. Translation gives CASTKEGYSNQPQHF.

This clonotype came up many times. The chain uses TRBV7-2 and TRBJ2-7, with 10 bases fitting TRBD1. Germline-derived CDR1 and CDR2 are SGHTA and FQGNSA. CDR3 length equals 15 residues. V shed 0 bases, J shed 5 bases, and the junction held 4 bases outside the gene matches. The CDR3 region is CASSLAGQGIHEQYF. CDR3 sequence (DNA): TGTGCCAGCAGCTTAGCGGGACAGGGGATCCACGAGCAGTACTTC. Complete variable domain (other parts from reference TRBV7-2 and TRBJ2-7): GAGVSQSPSNKVTEKGKDVELRCDPISGHTALYWYRQSLGQGLEFLIYFQGNSAPDKSGLPSDRFSAERTGGSVSTLTIQRTQQEDSAVYLCASSLAGQGIHEQYFGPGTRLTVT.

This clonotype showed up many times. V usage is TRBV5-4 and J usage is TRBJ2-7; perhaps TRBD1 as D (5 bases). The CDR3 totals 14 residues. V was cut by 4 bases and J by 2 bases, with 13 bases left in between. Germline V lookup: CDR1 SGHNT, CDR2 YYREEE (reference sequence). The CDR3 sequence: CASSKPGYPYEQYF. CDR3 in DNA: TGTGCCAGCAGCAAGCCAGGGTATCCCTACGAGCAGTACTTC.

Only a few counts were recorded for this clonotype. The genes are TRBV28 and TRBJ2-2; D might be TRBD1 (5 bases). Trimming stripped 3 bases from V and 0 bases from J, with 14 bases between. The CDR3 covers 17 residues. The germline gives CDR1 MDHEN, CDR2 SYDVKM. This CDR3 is CASSFKVTRANTGELFF. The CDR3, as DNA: TGTGCCAGCAGTTTTAAGGTGACCAGGGCGAACACCGGGGAGCTGTTTTTT.

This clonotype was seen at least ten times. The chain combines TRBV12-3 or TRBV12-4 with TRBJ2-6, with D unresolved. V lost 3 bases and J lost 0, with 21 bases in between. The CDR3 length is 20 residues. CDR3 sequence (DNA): TGTGCCAGCAGTTTGTTGGTCTATCCCAGCCCTCTCTCTGGGGCCAACGTCCTGACTTTC. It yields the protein CASSLLVYPSPLSGANVLTF.

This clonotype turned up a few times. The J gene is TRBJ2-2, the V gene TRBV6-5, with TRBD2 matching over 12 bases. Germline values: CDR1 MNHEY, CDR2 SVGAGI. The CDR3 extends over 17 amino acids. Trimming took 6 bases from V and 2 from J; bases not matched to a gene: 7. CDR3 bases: TGTGCCAGCAGCTGGCTAGCGGGGGGGGCAAACACCGGGGAGCTGTTTTTT. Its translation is CASSWLAGGANTGELFF.

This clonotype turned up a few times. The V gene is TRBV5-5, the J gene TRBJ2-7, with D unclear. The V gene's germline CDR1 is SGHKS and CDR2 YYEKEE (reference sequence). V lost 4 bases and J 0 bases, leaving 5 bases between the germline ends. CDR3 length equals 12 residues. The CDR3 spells CASSMSSYEQYF. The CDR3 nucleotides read TGTGCCAGCAGCATGAGCTCCTACGAGCAGTACTTC.

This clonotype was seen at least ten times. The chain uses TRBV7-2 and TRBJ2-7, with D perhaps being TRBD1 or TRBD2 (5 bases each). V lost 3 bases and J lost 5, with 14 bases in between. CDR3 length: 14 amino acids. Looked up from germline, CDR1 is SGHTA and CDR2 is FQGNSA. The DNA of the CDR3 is TGTGCCAGCAGCTTCGGCAGGGAGAGAGACGAGCAGTACTTC. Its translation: CASSFGRERDEQYF.

The CDR3 DNA reads as TGCGCCAGCAGCTTGGGGTCCGTGGGTGATGAGCAGTTCTTC. It is translated as CASSLGSVGDEQFF. This chain uses TRBV5-1 with TRBJ2-1; D gene uncertain. V gave up 0 bases and J gave up 8 bases, with 12 bases separating them. This CDR3 contains 14 residues. In germline, CDR1 is SGHRS, CDR2 YFSETQ.

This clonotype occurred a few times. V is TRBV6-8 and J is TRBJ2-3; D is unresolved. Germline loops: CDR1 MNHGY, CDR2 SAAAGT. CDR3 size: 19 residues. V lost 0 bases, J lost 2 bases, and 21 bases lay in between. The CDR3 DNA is TGTGCCAGCAGTTACTCGACCCCCGGCGGTTCCCGAGACACAGATACGCAGTATTTT. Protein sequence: CASSYSTPGGSRDTDTQYF.

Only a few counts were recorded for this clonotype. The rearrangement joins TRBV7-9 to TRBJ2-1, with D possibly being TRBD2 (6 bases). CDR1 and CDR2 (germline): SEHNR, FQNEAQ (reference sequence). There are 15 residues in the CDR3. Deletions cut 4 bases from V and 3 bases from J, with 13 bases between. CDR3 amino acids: CASSSETRGYNEQFF. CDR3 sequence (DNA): TGTGCCAGCAGCTCGGAGACTAGGGGCTACAATGAGCAGTTCTTC.

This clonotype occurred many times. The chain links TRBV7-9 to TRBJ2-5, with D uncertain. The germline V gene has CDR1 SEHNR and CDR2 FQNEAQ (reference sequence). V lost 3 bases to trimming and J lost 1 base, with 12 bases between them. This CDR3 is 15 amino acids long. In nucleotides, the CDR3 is TGTGCCAGCAGCTTCTCCTGGGCAGCCCAAGAGACCCAGTACTTC. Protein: CASSFSWAAQETQYF.

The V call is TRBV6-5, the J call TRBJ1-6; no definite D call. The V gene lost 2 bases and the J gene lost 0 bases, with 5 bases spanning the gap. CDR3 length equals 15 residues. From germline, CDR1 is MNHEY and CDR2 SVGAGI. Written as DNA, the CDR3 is TGTGCCAGCAGTTACGGTAGCTCCTATAATTCACCCCTCCACTTT. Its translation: CASSYGSSYNSPLHF.

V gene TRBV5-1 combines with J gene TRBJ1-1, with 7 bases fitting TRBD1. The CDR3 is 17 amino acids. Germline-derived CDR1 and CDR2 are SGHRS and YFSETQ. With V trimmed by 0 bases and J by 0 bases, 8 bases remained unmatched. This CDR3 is CASSLGQGDRVNTEAFF. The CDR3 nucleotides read TGCGCCAGCAGCTTGGGGCAGGGGGATCGCGTGAACACTGAAGCTTTCTTT.

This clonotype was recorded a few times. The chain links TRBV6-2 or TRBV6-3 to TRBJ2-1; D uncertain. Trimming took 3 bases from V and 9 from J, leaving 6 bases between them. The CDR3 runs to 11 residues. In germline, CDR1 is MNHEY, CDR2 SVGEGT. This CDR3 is CASSYSAEQFF. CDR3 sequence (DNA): TGTGCCAGCAGTTATTCGGCTGAGCAGTTCTTC.

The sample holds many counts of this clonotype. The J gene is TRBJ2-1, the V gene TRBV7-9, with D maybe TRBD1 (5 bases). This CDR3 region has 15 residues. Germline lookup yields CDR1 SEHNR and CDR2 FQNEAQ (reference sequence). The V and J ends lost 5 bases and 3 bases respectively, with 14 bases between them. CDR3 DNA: TGTGCCAGCAGCCTTAAGGACACATTCTACAATGAGCAGTTCTTC. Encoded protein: CASSLKDTFYNEQFF.

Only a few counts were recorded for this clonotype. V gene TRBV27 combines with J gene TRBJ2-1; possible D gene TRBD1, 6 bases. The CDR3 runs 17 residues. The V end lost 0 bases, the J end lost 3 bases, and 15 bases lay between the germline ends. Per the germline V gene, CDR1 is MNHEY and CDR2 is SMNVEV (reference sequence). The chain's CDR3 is CASSLSQGTQYYNEQFF. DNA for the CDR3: TGTGCCAGCAGTTTATCTCAGGGGACCCAATACTACAATGAGCAGTTCTTC.

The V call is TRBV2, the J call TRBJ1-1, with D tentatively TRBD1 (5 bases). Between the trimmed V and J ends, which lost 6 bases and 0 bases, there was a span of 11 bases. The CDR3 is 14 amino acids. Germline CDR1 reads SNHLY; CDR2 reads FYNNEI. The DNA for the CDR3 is TGTGCCAGCAGCGATACAGGACTGAACACTGAAGCTTTCTTT. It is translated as CASSDTGLNTEAFF.

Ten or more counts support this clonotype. CDR3 loop: CASSQETGGYGYTF. In DNA, the CDR3 is TGCGCCAGCAGCCAAGAAACAGGGGGCTATGGCTACACCTTC. This sequence joins TRBV4-3 and TRBJ1-2; 8 bases fit TRBD1. Germline values: CDR1 LGHNA, CDR2 YSLEER. V was clipped by 0 bases and J by 4 bases; unmatched bases: 1. The CDR3 extends over 14 amino acids.

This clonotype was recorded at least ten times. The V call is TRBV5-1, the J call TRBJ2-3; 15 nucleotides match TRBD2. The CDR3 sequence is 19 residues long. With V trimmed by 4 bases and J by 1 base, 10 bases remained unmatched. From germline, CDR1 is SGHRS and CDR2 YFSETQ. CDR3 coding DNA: TGCGCCAGCAGCCAGACGGGACTAGCGGGGGGTCGTGGCACAGATACGCAGTATTTT. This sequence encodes CASSQTGLAGGRGTDTQYF.

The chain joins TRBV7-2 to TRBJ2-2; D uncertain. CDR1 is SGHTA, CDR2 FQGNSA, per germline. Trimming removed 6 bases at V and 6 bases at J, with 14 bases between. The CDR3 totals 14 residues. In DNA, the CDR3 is TGTGCCAGCAGGTCCCACCTAGGTTCCGGGGAGCTGTTTTTT. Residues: CASRSHLGSGELFF.

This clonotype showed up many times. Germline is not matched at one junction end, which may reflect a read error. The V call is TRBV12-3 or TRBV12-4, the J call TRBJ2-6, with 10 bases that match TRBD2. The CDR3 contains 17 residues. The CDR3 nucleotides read TGTGCCAGCAGTCTAGCGGGGGCGCTCTCTGGGGCCAACGTCCTGACTTTC. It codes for CASSLAGALSGANVLTF.

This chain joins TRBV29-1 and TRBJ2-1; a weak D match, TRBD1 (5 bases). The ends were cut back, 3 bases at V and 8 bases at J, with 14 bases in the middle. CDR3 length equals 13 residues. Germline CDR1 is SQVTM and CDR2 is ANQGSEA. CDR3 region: CSVDEAGSDEQFF. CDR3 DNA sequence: TGCAGCGTTGATGAGGCAGGGTCGGATGAGCAGTTCTTC.

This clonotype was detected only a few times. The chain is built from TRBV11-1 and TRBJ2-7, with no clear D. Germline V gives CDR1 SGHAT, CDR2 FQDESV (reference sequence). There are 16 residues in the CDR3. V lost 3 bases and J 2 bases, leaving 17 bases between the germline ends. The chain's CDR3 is CASSFQLDADPYEQYF. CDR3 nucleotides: TGTGCCAGCAGCTTTCAGCTCGACGCAGATCCCTACGAGCAGTACTTC.

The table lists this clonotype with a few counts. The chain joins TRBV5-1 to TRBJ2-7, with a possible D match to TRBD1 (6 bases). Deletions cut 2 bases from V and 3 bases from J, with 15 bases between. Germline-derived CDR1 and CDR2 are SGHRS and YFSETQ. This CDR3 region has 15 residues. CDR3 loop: CASSFQPGHLYEQYF. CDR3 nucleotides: TGCGCCAGCAGCTTTCAACCGGGACACCTCTACGAGCAGTACTTC.

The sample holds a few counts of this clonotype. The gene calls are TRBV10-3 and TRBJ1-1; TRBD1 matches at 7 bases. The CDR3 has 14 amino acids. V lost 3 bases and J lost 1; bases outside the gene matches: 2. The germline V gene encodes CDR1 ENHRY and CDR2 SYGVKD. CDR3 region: CAISDGQANTEAFF. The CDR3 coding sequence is TGTGCCATCAGTGATGGACAGGCGAACACTGAAGCTTTCTTT.

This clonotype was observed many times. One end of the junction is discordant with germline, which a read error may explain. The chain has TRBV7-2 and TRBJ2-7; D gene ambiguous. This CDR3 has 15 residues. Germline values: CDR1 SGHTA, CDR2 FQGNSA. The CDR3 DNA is TGTGCCAGCAGCTCGGTTGGGGTACGGTCCTTCGAGCAGTACTTC. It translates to CASSSVGVRSFEQYF.